This T cell receptor beta chain was captured in a study of blood T cell repertoires in COVID-19. As for the study in general: Collection of acute and convalescent COVID-19 samples took place in the United States, Italy and Spain. From T cells, B-cell-depleted T cells, or PBMCs came the material, which was cDNA or gDNA.

In the original processing: Amplification of reference gene primers was used by the study to estimate nucleated cell counts. Only in-frame clones appear in the TCRdb table, and some are missing; sequencing was by immunoSEQ multiplex PCR. That table gives V, J and clone size, and the DNA gave D and trimming. The profile covers approximately 190,000 clones, with 84% appearing a single time and about 5.1% taken by the ten largest. The germline CDR1 and CDR2 sequences are PRHDT and FYEKMQ (reference sequence). Trimming pared 6 bases from V and 1 base from J, leaving 17 bases between. The CDR3 runs to 16 residues.

V and J are TRBV13 and TRBJ2-3; the D gene is possibly TRBD2 (6 bases). Material for sequencing was peripheral blood. This TCR was recovered from an older woman with active or convalescent COVID-19. In DNA form, the CDR3 reads TGTGCCAGCAGGTCGGGGGACCAACCACGCACAGATACGCAGTATTTT. Its translation: CASRSGDQPRTDTQYF. The full variable domain, in which reference TRBV13 and TRBJ2-3 provide the parts outside the CDR3, is AAGVIQSPRHLIKEKRETATLKCYPIPRHDTVYWYQQGPGQDPQFLISFYEKMQSDKGSIPDRFSAQQFSDYHSELNMSSLELGDSALYFCASRSGDQPRTDTQYFGPGTRLTVL.